The clone carrying this T cell receptor beta chain showed up just once. Its antigen is still unknown. TCRdb's table, derived via immunoSEQ multiplex PCR, lists solely in-frame clones and lacks some. The data show roughly 53,000 clones, with about 82% seen just once and 2.8% held by the top ten. The V end was cut by 5 bases, the J end by 5 bases, with 13 bases between. Germline CDR1 GTSNPN, CDR2 SVGIG (reference sequence). The CDR3 is made up of 13 amino acids. This record comes from a study of OX40 agonist ivuxolimab in advanced cancers. About the study: As their treatment, patients were administered ivuxolimab, an agonistic anti-OX40 (CD134) antibody. Subjects had a mean age of about 61 years, with a range of about 20 to 85; just over 80% were male. Study results and caveats: Patients with a partial response at 0.1-3.0 mg/kg had among the lowest clonal expansion.

Patients who had autoimmune disease history or got systemic immunosuppression were left out. Sequenced here: CD4+ or CD8+ T cells sorted from blood, sampled in a trial of the OX40 agonist ivuxolimab. The genes are TRBV30 and TRBJ1-5; no reliable D call. The source is an adult with an advanced solid tumor such as melanoma, head and neck, liver or kidney cancer. Written as DNA, the CDR3 is TGTGCCTGGGCCCTCTCAACTGATCAGCCCCAGCATTTT. It translates to CAWALSTDQPQHF.